These 2 T cell receptor beta chains were all obtained from the same sample, sequenced in a study of blood T cells in healthy people across ages. With a J-beta primer mix and a sample-barcoded 5' primer, a second PCR ran roughly 7 to 11 cycles. MiXCR, run by TCRdb on the 5' RACE reads, gives a single entry per CDR3 protein. The table shows about 780,000 distinct CDR3 sequences, with around a quarter occurring only once. These same records also appear under a second study, on T cells of mothers and their children.

The material sequenced was blood. All receptors come from a boy aged 5-17 years in good health.

The V call is TRBV3-1, the J call TRBJ2-7, with D uncertain. Trimming shortened V by 1 base and J by 9 bases, and 10 bases separated the two germline ends. CDR1 LGHDT and CDR2 YNNKEL come from the germline V gene (reference sequence). The CDR3 consists of 12 residues. The CDR3 loop reads CASSQGGGVQYF. The CDR3 DNA reads TGTGCCAGCAGCCAAGGTGGCGGCGTGCAGTACTTC.

This clonotype was seen more than once but under ten times. The chain has TRBV20-1 and TRBJ2-3, with 10 bases fitting TRBD2. The junction had 7 bases not matched to a gene; V was cut back by 1 base and J by 3 bases. Germline assignment: CDR1 DFQATT and CDR2 SNEGSKA (reference sequence). The CDR3 totals 16 residues. The CDR3 DNA sequence: TGCAGTGCTAGAGGGGTTAGCGGGGGGCCTACAGATACGCAGTATTTT. Translated: CSARGVSGGPTDTQYF.